Listed below are T cell receptor beta chains from one sample, sequenced in a study of CD8+ T cells in alopecia areata. This table comes from immunoSEQ multiplex PCR, and its TCRdb copy is limited to in-frame clones, with some not included. Found here are about 180,000 clones, roughly 65% of them singletons; the top ten hold about 1.7%. The sequencing used CD4+ T cells sorted from blood, collected at week 0. Receptors originate from a human donor with alopecia areata. CDR3s leave out the opening cysteine and the closing phenylalanine or tryptophan. D genes are given only for firm matches.

d_call | v_call | cdr3_aa
- | TRBV15 | ATSRATAGELF
- | TRBV27 | ASSVTQGTGELF
TRBD1 | TRBV29-1 | SATTGRVSEQY
- | TRBV29-1 | SVEGHYISEAF
TRBD1 | TRBV29-1 | SAGTGAHYEQY
- | TRBV29-1 | SVEGRLNLEAF
- | TRBV19 | ASTSSAQETQY
- | TRBV20-1 | SARTETQY
- | TRBV29-1 | SVERGIRGTEAF
TRBD1 | TRBV5-1 | ASSQNRGNTGELF
- | TRBV30 | AWSTTIGGYT
TRBD1 | TRBV5-6 | ASSPRTGNEQF
- | TRBV7-3 | ASSSPGGQAKEQF
- | TRBV7-2 | ASSFSYEQY
TRBD1 | TRBV27 | ASSFSRGRLREKLF
- | TRBV9 | ASSRLNLADEQF
TRBD1 | TRBV2 | ASSEGQGDTQY
- | TRBV7-2 | ASSLLGGELF
- | TRBV20-1 | SAFYNEQF
TRBD1 | TRBV4-3 | ASSREGQGAGRAF
TRBD2 | TRBV29-1 | SVDRDGEGDTQY
- | TRBV7-2 | ASSLLRDTQY
- | TRBV7-2 | ASSSPGLQDEQF
- | TRBV6-6 | ASRLERARLF
- | TRBV2 | ARGGPSSYNEQF
TRBD1 | TRBV7-2 | ASSLRTGPTYEQY
TRBD2 | TRBV6-5 | ASSSTGGTYNEQF
- | TRBV6-5 | ASSYRDTGELF
- | TRBV29-1 | SVVTGVTEAF
- | TRBV29-1 | SVGQGIRTYNEQF
- | TRBV6-5 | ASSPGRYNQPQH
- | TRBV5-1 | ASSFDGPYEQY
TRBD2 | TRBV2 | ASRLAGGPSTQY
- | TRBV5-1 | ASSQTGSDTGELF
- | TRBV30 | AWKGKQYYGYT
- | TRBV2 | ASSQWDTEAF
TRBD1 | TRBV19 | ASSGATGRLSYGYT
- | TRBV9 | ASSVAASQETQY
TRBD2 | TRBV19 | ASRIAGFTDTQY
- | TRBV28 | ASSLRGDTQY
- | TRBV29-1 | SVVWRSSTDTQY
- | TRBV29-1 | SVESGSTDTQY